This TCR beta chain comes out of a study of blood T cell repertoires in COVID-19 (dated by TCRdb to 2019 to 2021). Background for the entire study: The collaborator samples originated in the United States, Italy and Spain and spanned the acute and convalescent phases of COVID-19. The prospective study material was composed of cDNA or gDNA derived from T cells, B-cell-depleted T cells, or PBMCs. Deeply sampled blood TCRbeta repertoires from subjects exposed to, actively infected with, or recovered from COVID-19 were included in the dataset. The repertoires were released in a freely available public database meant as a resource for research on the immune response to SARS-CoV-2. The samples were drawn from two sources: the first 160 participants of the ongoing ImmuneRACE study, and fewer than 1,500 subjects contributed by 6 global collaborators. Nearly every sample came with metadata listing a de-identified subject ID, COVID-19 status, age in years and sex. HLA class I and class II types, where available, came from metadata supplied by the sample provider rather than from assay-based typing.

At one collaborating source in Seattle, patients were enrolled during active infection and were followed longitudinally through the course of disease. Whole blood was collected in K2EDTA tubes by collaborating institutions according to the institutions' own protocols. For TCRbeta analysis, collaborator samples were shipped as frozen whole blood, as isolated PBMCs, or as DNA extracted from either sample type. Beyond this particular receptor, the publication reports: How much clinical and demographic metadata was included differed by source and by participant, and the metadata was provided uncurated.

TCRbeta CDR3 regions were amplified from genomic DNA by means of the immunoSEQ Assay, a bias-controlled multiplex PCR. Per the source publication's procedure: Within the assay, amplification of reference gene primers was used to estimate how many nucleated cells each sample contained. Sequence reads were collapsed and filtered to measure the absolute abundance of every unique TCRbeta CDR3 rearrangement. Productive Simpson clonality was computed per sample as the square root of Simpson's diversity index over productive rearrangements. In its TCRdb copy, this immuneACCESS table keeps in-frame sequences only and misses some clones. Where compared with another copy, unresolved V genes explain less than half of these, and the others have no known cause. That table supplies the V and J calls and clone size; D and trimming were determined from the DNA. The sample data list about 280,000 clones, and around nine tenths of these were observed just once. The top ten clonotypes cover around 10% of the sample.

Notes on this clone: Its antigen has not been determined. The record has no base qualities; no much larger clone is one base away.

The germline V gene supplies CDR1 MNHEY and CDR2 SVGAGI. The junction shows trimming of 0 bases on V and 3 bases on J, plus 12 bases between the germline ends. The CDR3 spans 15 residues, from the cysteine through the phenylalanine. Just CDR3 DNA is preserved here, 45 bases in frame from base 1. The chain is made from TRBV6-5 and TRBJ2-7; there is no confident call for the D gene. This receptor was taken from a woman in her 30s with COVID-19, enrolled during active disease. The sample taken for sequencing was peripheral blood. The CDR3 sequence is CASSYSRGSNYEQYF. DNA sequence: TGTGCCAGCAGTTACTCGAGAGGAAGTAACTACGAGCAGTACTTC.